This record concerns one T cell receptor beta chain sequence. What it recognizes is unknown. The record originates from a study of cytomegalovirus exposure and HLA in healthy donors. Study-wide findings and caveats: Some highly shared sequence variants likely arose as a pipeline artifact. It was reported that the classifier diagnosed cytomegalovirus status with high specificity and sensitivity in both the original and validation cohorts. It was taken for granted in presence/absence analyses that sequencing depth across donors was roughly uniform. In the analysis, some V segments, TRBV6-2 and TRBV6-3 included, were excluded as indistinguishable.

60 Vbeta and 13 Jbeta primers were used in PCR. Some clones are missing from TCRdb's copy, which holds only in-frame ones; the method was immunoSEQ multiplex PCR. This repertoire shows 70,000 to 90,000 clones, more than 75% found once; its top ten account for around 10%. The CDR3 has 14 residues. CDR1 SEHNR and CDR2 FQNEAQ come from the germline V gene (reference sequence). V lost 5 bases and J lost 6; bases outside the gene matches: 8. The specimen sequenced was PBMCs. The V gene is TRBV7-9, the J gene TRBJ1-1; 8 bases line up with TRBD1. The receptor's source is a male donor in good health and CMV-seropositive. CDR3 nucleotide sequence: TGTGCCAGCAGCCGTTTTGACAGGGGCTCTGAAGCTTTCTTT. It translates to CASSRFDRGSEAFF.